The 20 T cell receptor beta chains given below trace back to one sample, sequenced in a study of blood T cell repertoires in COVID-19. The protocol was immunoSEQ multiplex PCR, while the TCRdb copy is restricted to in-frame clones and leaves out a portion. The repertoire has about 190,000 clones, 82% of them found once; the top ten carry approximately 7.8%. Sequencing input: peripheral blood. These receptors all come from a woman in her sixties with COVID-19, enrolled during active disease.

This rearrangement joins TRBV7-9 to TRBJ1-3; tentative D call: TRBD1 (6 bases). CDR3 size: 14 residues. V was shortened by 5 bases and J by 12 bases, with 20 bases between the two germline ends. CDR1 is SEHNR and CDR2 is FQNEAQ in the germline V gene (reference sequence). CDR3 sequence (DNA): TGTGCCAGCAGCCCTCGGACAGCCGCTCCGAACATATATTTT. The encoded protein is CASSPRTAAPNIYF. Supplemented by reference TRBV7-9 and TRBJ1-3, the full variable domain reads DTGVSQNPRHKITKRGQNVTFRCDPISEHNRLYWYRQTLGQGPEFLTYFQNEAQLEKSRLLSDRFSAERPKGSFSTLEIQRTEQGDSAMYLCASSPRTAAPNIYFGEGSWLTVV.

V is TRBV6-1 and J is TRBJ1-1, with TRBD1 matching 9 bases. V lost 4 bases to trimming and J lost 1 base; unmatched junction nucleotides: 10. The CDR3 is made up of 17 amino acids. CDR1 and CDR2 from the germline V gene are MNHNS and SASEGT. The chain's CDR3 is CASSVIGQGRQNTEAFF. The CDR3 region has the DNA TGTGCCAGCAGTGTCATAGGACAGGGGCGTCAGAACACTGAAGCTTTCTTT.

The rearrangement joins TRBV24-1 to TRBJ2-2; 9 nucleotides agree with TRBD1. The germline gives CDR1 KGHDR, CDR2 SFDVKD. The V gene end was trimmed by 4 bases and the J gene end by 3 bases; junction bases not matched to a gene: 8. The CDR3 has 17 residues. CDR3 loop: CATSEFYRGQYTGELFF. The CDR3 DNA is TGTGCCACCAGTGAATTCTACAGGGGGCAATACACCGGGGAGCTGTTTTTT.

The genes are TRBV7-2 and TRBJ2-2; D might be TRBD1 (6 bases). The germline V gene has CDR1 SGHTA and CDR2 FQGNSA. V was pared by 0 bases and J by 5 bases, with 7 bases between. The CDR3 length is 14 residues. In DNA, the CDR3 is TGTGCCAGCAGCTTAGCCAGGGGAACCGGGGAGCTGTTTTTT. Its translation: CASSLARGTGELFF.

V gene TRBV29-1 combines with J gene TRBJ2-7, with D possibly matching TRBD1 (6 bases). Germline lookup yields CDR1 SQVTM and CDR2 ANQGSEA. This CDR3 is built from 15 residues. Deletions cut 6 bases from V and 0 bases from J, with 18 bases between. This CDR3 reads CSVIAVFRGSYEQYV. The CDR3 DNA reads TGCAGCGTCATCGCCGTATTCAGGGGCTCCTACGAGCAGTACGTC.

This clone was seen a few times. The chain is built from TRBV10-3 and TRBJ2-5, with 9 bases that match TRBD1. The CDR3 consists of 14 residues. The germline gives CDR1 ENHRY, CDR2 SYGVKD. The trim removed 4 bases at V and 3 bases at J, leaving 3 bases unmatched. In nucleotides, the CDR3 is TGTGCCATCAGTGGAAGGACAGGGGAAGAGACCCAGTACTTC. Its translation: CAISGRTGEETQYF.

This CDR3 reads CASRWDRQIYSNQPQHF. CDR3 in DNA: TGTGCCAGCAGGTGGGACAGGCAAATTTATAGCAATCAGCCCCAGCATTTT. This chain joins TRBV28 and TRBJ1-5; 8 bases align to TRBD1. V shed 6 bases, J shed 0 bases, and the junction held 10 bases outside the gene matches. The CDR3 has 17 amino acids. Looked up from germline, CDR1 is MDHEN and CDR2 is SYDVKM. Full variable domain (remainder filled in from reference TRBV28 and TRBJ1-5): DVKVTQSSRYLVKRTGEKVFLECVQDMDHENMFWYRQDPGLGLRLIYFSYDVKMKEKGDIPEGYSVSREKKERFSLILESASTNQTSMYLCASRWDRQIYSNQPQHFGDGTRLSIL.

The V call is TRBV2, the J call TRBJ1-4; TRBD1 matches 9 bases. The CDR3 runs to 14 residues. Germline loops: CDR1 SNHLY, CDR2 FYNNEI. J was trimmed by 7 bases and V by 6 bases; bases with no gene match: 6. In DNA, the CDR3 is TGTGCCAGCAGGGGGACAGGGTACGGTGAAAAACTGTTTTTT. As protein: CASRGTGYGEKLFF.

J is TRBJ1-2 and V is TRBV16; 7 bases match TRBD1. The CDR3 covers 13 residues. Germline trimming cut 4 bases from V and 4 bases from J; bases unmatched to any gene: 3. Germline CDR1 and CDR2: KGHSY and FQNENV. CDR3 sequence reads: CASSPGTAYGYTF. Here the CDR3 DNA reads TGTGCCAGCAGCCCGGGGACAGCCTATGGCTACACCTTC.

This chain joins TRBV7-3 and TRBJ2-3; 14 bases line up with TRBD2. The germline V gene encodes CDR1 SGHTA and CDR2 FQGTGA. The J segment lost 6 bases and the V segment lost 5 bases, leaving 10 bases of the junction unmatched. CDR3 size: 17 residues. The CDR3 spells CASSRGTSGRIPDTQYF. DNA for the CDR3: TGTGCCAGCAGCCGAGGGACTAGCGGGAGAATCCCGGATACGCAGTATTTT. Full variable domain (outside the CDR3, taken from reference TRBV7-3 and TRBJ2-3): GAGVSQTPSNKVTEKGKYVELRCDPISGHTALYWYRQSLGQGPEFLIYFQGTGAADDSGLPNDRFFAVRPEGSVSTLKIQRTERGDSAVYLCASSRGTSGRIPDTQYFGPGTRLTVL.

V is TRBV28 and J is TRBJ1-4; D not resolved. The length of the CDR3 is 13 residues. Trimming stripped 4 bases from V and 7 bases from J, with 10 bases between. The germline gives CDR1 MDHEN, CDR2 SYDVKM. CDR3 protein: CASSWPRVEKLFF. Here the CDR3 DNA reads TGTGCCAGCAGTTGGCCCCGGGTTGAAAAACTGTTTTTT.

This sequence joins TRBV6-1 and TRBJ2-5, with 7 positions matching TRBD1. Germline V lookup: CDR1 MNHNS, CDR2 SASEGT. The CDR3 spans 15 residues. The junction had 6 bases not matched to a gene; V was cut back by 0 bases and J by 5 bases. The CDR3 DNA reads as TGTGCCAGCAGTGAAGCGGGAACAGGGGTGGAGACCCAGTACTTC. Its protein is CASSEAGTGVETQYF.

The chain is built from TRBV7-2 and TRBJ2-2, with 7 bases that match TRBD1. This CDR3 has 14 residues. Germline V CDR1 and CDR2: SGHTA, FQGNSA. With V trimmed by 1 base and J by 7 bases, 3 bases remained unmatched. The CDR3 spells CASSLVGGDGELFF. The CDR3, as DNA: TGTGCCAGCAGCTTAGTAGGGGGCGACGGGGAGCTGTTTTTT.

The rearrangement uses TRBV5-1 and TRBJ2-1; 10 nucleotides align to TRBD1. V dropped 5 bases and J dropped 4; count of bases not matched to a gene: 6. Germline V gene sequence: CDR1 SGHRS, CDR2 YFSETQ. The CDR3 is 15 amino acids. The CDR3 DNA sequence: TGCGCCAGCAGGTCCGGGACAGGGGAGTACAATGAGCAGTTCTTC. It encodes CASRSGTGEYNEQFF.

The J gene is TRBJ2-1, the V gene TRBV11-2; 10 nucleotides align to TRBD2. The CDR3 covers 15 residues. Germline lookup yields CDR1 SGHAT and CDR2 FQNNGV. J gave up 6 bases and V 5 bases, and 7 bases lay outside the gene matches. Here the CDR3 reads CASSPLAGSPNEQFF. The CDR3 region has the DNA TGTGCCAGCAGCCCACTAGCGGGAAGTCCCAATGAGCAGTTCTTC.

The CDR3 is CASSFGSGDSYEQYF. As DNA, the CDR3 is TGTGCCAGCAGCTTTGGGTCAGGGGACTCCTACGAGCAGTACTTC. The chain joins TRBV5-5 to TRBJ2-7, with D tentatively TRBD1 (6 bases). Trimming shortened V by 2 bases and J by 0 bases, and 12 bases separated the two germline ends. The germline V gene has CDR1 SGHKS and CDR2 YYEKEE (reference sequence). The CDR3 extends over 15 amino acids. The entire variable domain, with the rest obtained from reference TRBV5-5 and TRBJ2-7, is as follows: DAGVTQSPTHLIKTRGQQVTLRCSPISGHKSVSWYQQVLGQGPQFIFQYYEKEERGRGNFPDRFSARQFPNYSSELNVNALLLGDSALYLCASSFGSGDSYEQYFGPGTRLTVT.

This clone was observed a few times. The rearrangement uses TRBV28 and TRBJ1-3, with D unresolved. Germline CDR1 reads MDHEN; CDR2 reads SYDVKM. The length of the CDR3 is 16 residues. V lost 2 bases and J 0 bases, leaving 11 bases between the germline ends. This chain's CDR3 is CASSLIAASSGNTIYF. As DNA, the CDR3 is TGTGCCAGCAGTTTAATAGCCGCGAGCTCTGGAAACACCATATATTTT.

The chain employs TRBV28 and TRBJ1-3; D perhaps matches TRBD1 (5 bases). This CDR3 contains 15 residues. V was clipped by 2 bases and J by 0 bases, with 8 bases between them. Looked up from germline, CDR1 is MDHEN and CDR2 is SYDVKM. The DNA of the CDR3 is TGTGCCAGCAGTTTAGGGGGGATCTCTGGAAACACCATATATTTT. It translates to CASSLGGISGNTIYF.

This chain joins TRBV19 and TRBJ2-3, with 12 bases aligning to TRBD2. After removal of 3 bases from V and 5 bases from J, the junction contained 6 bases not matched to a gene. CDR3 length: 16 amino acids. Looked up from germline, CDR1 is LNHDA and CDR2 is SQIVND (reference sequence). CDR3 coding DNA: TGTGCCAGTAGTATCGCTAGCGGGGGGGCCGGAGATACGCAGTATTTT. Translating gives CASSIASGGAGDTQYF.

This clone was seen once. The chain links TRBV4-1 to TRBJ2-7; 7 nucleotides align to TRBD2. V lost 0 bases to trimming and J lost 3 bases; unmatched junction nucleotides: 17. Germline lookup yields CDR1 MGHRA and CDR2 YSYEKL. The CDR3 length is 19 residues. The CDR3, as DNA: TGCGCCAGCAGCCAAGACAGCGGGACCTCCCTACAACTTGGCTACGAGCAGTACTTC. It encodes CASSQDSGTSLQLGYEQYF.